This TCR beta chain came from a study of response to subunit inactivated influenza vaccine. MiXCR, applied by TCRdb to the RT-PCR reads, yields one record per CDR3 protein. The sample has about 500,000 distinct CDR3 sequences, about 15% seen once. Study outcomes and limitations: The authors suggested that every seasonal influenza vaccination recruits few new T cells.

The V gene end was trimmed by 6 bases and the J gene end by 7 bases; junction bases not matched to a gene: 9. The CDR3 spans 14 residues. Germline lookup yields CDR1 SGHVS and CDR2 FNYEAQ. As to this clonotype: Its cognate antigen is unknown.

Sequenced material: CD4+ T cells sorted from PBMCs, taken less than 30 months after vaccination. This receptor was obtained from a man aged 45-69 years who received an inactivated influenza vaccine. This chain links TRBV7-6 with TRBJ2-1, with 7 nucleotides matching TRBD2. CDR3 nucleotide sequence: TGTGCCAGCAGGGGTCCGGGACTATGGAATGAGCAGTTCTTC. As protein: CASRGPGLWNEQFF.